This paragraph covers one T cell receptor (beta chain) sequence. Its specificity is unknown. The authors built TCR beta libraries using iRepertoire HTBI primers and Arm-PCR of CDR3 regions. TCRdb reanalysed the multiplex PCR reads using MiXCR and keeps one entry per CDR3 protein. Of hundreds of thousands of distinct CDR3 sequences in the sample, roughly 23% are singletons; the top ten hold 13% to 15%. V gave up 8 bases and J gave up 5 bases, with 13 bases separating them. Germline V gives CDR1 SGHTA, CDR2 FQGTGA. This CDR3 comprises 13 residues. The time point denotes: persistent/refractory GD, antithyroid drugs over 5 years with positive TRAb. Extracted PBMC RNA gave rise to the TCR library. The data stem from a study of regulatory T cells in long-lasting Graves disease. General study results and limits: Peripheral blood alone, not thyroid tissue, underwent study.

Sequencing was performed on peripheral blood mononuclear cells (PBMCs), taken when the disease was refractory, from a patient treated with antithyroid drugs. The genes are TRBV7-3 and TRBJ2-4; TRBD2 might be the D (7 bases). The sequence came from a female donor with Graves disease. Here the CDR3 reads CASGGGLENIQYF. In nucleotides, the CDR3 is TGTGCCAGCGGGGGGGGGCTGGAAAACATTCAGTACTTC.